This record concerns one T cell receptor beta chain sequence. This sample was included in a study of early T cells in non-severe SARS-CoV-2 infection. cDNA molecules, individually, were tagged with unique molecular identifiers. MiXCR, applied by TCRdb to the 5' RACE reads, yields one record per CDR3 protein. The repertoire holds approximately 70,000 distinct CDR3 sequences, with 13% as singletons. Germline V lookup: CDR1 SGHTA, CDR2 FQGNSA. Deletions cut 3 bases from V and 7 bases from J, with 7 bases between. This CDR3 comprises 11 residues. The sample taken for sequencing was whole blood. The clonotype comes from an adult who was a healthcare worker with PCR-confirmed SARS-CoV-2 infection or an uninfected control (not recorded which). The chain is built from TRBV7-2 and TRBJ2-7; no clear D. The CDR3: CASSLVGEQYF. CDR3 in DNA: TGTGCCAGCAGCTTGGTGGGTGAGCAGTACTTC.